Shown below are 10 T cell receptor beta chains from a single sample sequenced in a study of T cell changes during pregnancy in multiple sclerosis. Measured with immunoSEQ multiplex PCR; TCRdb has only the in-frame clones, and not every one. This table holds 20,000 to 30,000 clones, more than 70% found once. Here the sequenced sample was CD4+ T cells from peripheral blood mononuclear cells, taken in the first trimester of pregnancy. These receptors were obtained from a female donor in good health, enrolled as a control in a pregnancy study.

This chain connects TRBV6-1 to TRBJ2-5, with D maybe TRBD2 (5 bases). V dropped 6 bases and J dropped 5 bases, with 10 bases sitting between them. This CDR3 has 12 amino acids. Germline assignment: CDR1 MNHNS and CDR2 SASEGT. CDR3 residues: CASRRDWETQYF. The DNA of the CDR3 is TGTGCCAGCAGACGGGATTGGGAGACCCAGTACTTC.

The chain employs TRBV9 and TRBJ2-7, with TRBD1 identical over 10 bases. The V and J ends lost 0 bases and 4 bases, in that order; junction bases with no gene match: 4. This CDR3 is built from 15 residues. Looked up from germline, CDR1 is SGDLS and CDR2 is YYNGEE. CDR3 coding DNA: TGTGCCAGCAGCGTAGATGACAGGGGGCGATACGAGCAGTACTTC. Amino acid sequence: CASSVDDRGRYEQYF.

The J gene is TRBJ1-5, the V gene TRBV4-2, with a tentative D call TRBD1 (6 bases). V lost 3 bases and J 5 bases, leaving 20 bases between the germline ends. CDR1 and CDR2 from the germline V gene are LGHNA and YNFKEQ. CDR3 length equals 17 residues. The DNA of the CDR3 is TGTGCCAGCAGCCACAGAGACAGGACCCAATCTCATCAGCCCCAGCATTTT. Translating it yields CASSHRDRTQSHQPQHF.

The chain joins TRBV6-1 to TRBJ1-5; D might be TRBD1 (6 bases). From germline, CDR1 is MNHNS and CDR2 SASEGT. Trimming left V 5 bases short and J 7 bases short, with 15 bases between. The CDR3 consists of 14 residues. DNA of the CDR3: TGTGCCAGCAGTAATACAGGGATGTGGCAGCCCCAGCATTTT. This translates into CASSNTGMWQPQHF.

The V gene is TRBV12-5, the J gene TRBJ2-5; 9 nucleotides line up with TRBD2. Trimming took 0 bases from V and 1 from J; bases not matched to a gene: 12. The CDR3 consists of 19 residues. CDR1 and CDR2 (germline): LGHNT, FRNRAP. The CDR3: CASGLVLPRREGRQETQYF. The CDR3 DNA reads as TGTGCTAGTGGTTTGGTACTCCCTCGGCGGGAGGGCCGCCAAGAGACCCAGTACTTC.

This chain links TRBV18 with TRBJ2-1; 7 nucleotides match TRBD2. Trimming removed 3 bases from V and 7 bases from J; junction bases left unmatched: 12. Germline V gene data show CDR1 as KGHSH and CDR2 as LQKENI. This CDR3 is 16 amino acids long. CDR3 coding DNA: TGTGCCAGCTCACCCCTTATAAGCGGGGCTAAAAATGAGCAGTTCTTC. Amino acids: CASSPLISGAKNEQFF.

The V call is TRBV6-5, the J call TRBJ2-7; TRBD1 is a possible D gene (6 bases). Per germline, CDR1 MNHEY and CDR2 SVGAGI. The CDR3 is 13 amino acids. The V end lost 4 bases, the J end lost 6 bases, and 13 bases lay between the germline ends. In nucleotides, the CDR3 is TGTGCCAGCAGTTCAGGGGCACCTTCCGAGCAGTACTTC. This codes for CASSSGAPSEQYF.

This chain uses TRBV15 with TRBJ1-2; D is perhaps TRBD1 (5 bases). V was shortened by 5 bases and J by 4 bases, with 11 bases between the two germline ends. The CDR3 runs 13 residues. Germline V CDR1 and CDR2: LNHNV, YYDKDF (reference sequence). CDR3 nucleotides: TGTGCCACCAGCGTCAGGGTCGGCTATGGCTACACCTTC. Translation gives CATSVRVGYGYTF. The complete variable domain, with remaining parts taken from reference TRBV15 and TRBJ1-2, reads DAMVIQNPRYQVTQFGKPVTLSCSQTLNHNVMYWYQQKSSQAPKLLFHYYDKDFNNEADTPDNFQSRRPNTSFCFLDIRSPGLGDTAMYLCATSVRVGYGYTFGSGTRLTVV.

The V call is TRBV30, the J call TRBJ2-1; D remains unclear. The V end lost 0 bases, the J end lost 3 bases, and 9 bases lay between the germline ends. This CDR3 is 14 amino acids long. The germline CDR1 and CDR2 sequences are GTSNPN and SVGIG (reference sequence). Here the CDR3 reads CAWSVGEVYNEQFF. DNA of the CDR3: TGTGCCTGGAGTGTCGGCGAGGTCTACAATGAGCAGTTCTTC.

The rearrangement links TRBV7-2 to TRBJ1-2; 11 nucleotides line up with TRBD1. Unmatched junction bases numbered 6, after V lost 4 bases and J lost 8 bases. The CDR3 extends over 14 amino acids. Germline V gene sequence: CDR1 SGHTA, CDR2 FQGNSA. The CDR3 sequence: CASSSYRDRGGYTF. The DNA of the CDR3 is TGTGCCAGCAGCTCGTACCGGGACAGGGGGGGCTACACCTTC.